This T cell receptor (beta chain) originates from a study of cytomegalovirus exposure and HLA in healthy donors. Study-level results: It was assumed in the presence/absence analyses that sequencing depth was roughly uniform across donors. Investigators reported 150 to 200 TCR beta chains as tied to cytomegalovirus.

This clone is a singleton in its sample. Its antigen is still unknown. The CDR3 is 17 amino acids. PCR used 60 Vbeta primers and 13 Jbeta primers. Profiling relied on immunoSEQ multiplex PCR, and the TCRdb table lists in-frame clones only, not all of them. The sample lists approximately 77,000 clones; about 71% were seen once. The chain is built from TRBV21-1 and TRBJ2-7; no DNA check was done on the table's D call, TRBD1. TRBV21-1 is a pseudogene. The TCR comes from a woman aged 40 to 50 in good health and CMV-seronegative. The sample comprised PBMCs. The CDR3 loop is CASSNPDDRGHSYEQYF. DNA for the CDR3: TGTGCCAGCAGCAACCCGGACGACAGGGGGCACTCCTACGAGCAGTACTTC.